Listed below are T cell receptor beta chains from one sample, sequenced in a study of cytomegalovirus exposure and HLA in healthy donors. The table came from immunoSEQ multiplex PCR; TCRdb's copy has only in-frame clones and leaves some out. The sample consists of around 130,000 clones, roughly 65% of them appearing once. Material for sequencing was PBMCs. The receptors shown here come from a young woman in good health and CMV-seronegative. Each CDR3 is given with its conserved first and last residue. The D gene is left open where the match is weak. Part of the rows lack a size; the others show once, few, many or a class for expanded clones.

d_gene	j_gene	abundance	v_gene	CDR3nt	CDR3aa
TRBD1	TRBJ2-7	-	TRBV19	TGTGCCAGTGTGGGACAGGGTAACGAGCAGTACTTC	CASVGQGNEQYF
TRBD1	TRBJ2-1	-	TRBV6-1	TGTGCCAGCAGTGACTTGGGACAGGATTTCTACAATGAGCAGTTCTTC	CASSDLGQDFYNEQFF
-	TRBJ1-6	medium-sized	TRBV4-1	TGCGCCAGCAGCCAAGATGGGCAGGGGAATTCACCCCTCCACTTT	CASSQDGQGNSPLHF
TRBD2	TRBJ2-1	-	TRBV6-6	TGTGCCAGCAGTGACAGCGGGGGGCCCTACAATGAGCAGTTCTTC	CASSDSGGPYNEQFF
-	TRBJ1-2	-	TRBV14	TGTGCCAGCAGCCAAGTTTTAGGCAGGCTAACAGGCTACACCTTC	CASSQVLGRLTGYTF
TRBD2	TRBJ2-1	-	TRBV4-1	TGCGCCAGCAGCCCCGGACTAGCGGGGGGCCTCCGCAATGAGCAGTTCTTC	CASSPGLAGGLRNEQFF
-	TRBJ2-5	-	TRBV4-1	TGCGCCAGCAGCCAAGATATTGAGCAGGGGTGGTCAGAGACCCAGTACTTC	CASSQDIEQGWSETQYF
-	TRBJ2-2	few	TRBV6-4	TGTGCCAGCAGTGACACGGGTGGTGGGGAGCTGTTTTTT	CASSDTGGGELFF
-	TRBJ2-1	few	TRBV27	TGTGCCAGCAGTGAGCAGGGATTCTCCTACAATGAGCAGTTCTTC	CASSEQGFSYNEQFF
TRBD1	TRBJ2-7	few	TRBV6-1	TGTGCCACCGTCAAAGGGGACAGCGAGGCCTACGAGCAGTACTTC	CATVKGDSEAYEQYF
TRBD2	TRBJ2-1	-	TRBV6-6	TGTGCCAGCACCAGAGTTAGGAGCGGGAGGGGAGGTGAGCAGTTCTTC	CASTRVRSGRGGEQFF
-	TRBJ1-1	-	TRBV19	TGTGCCAGTAGTATGTCGGGGGGAGCTTTCTTT	CASSMSGGAFF
TRBD1	TRBJ1-2	-	TRBV7-2	TGTGCCAGCAGTACACAACAGGGGGGCTATGGCTACACCTTC	CASSTQQGGYGYTF
-	TRBJ1-2	-	TRBV28	TGTGCCAGCAGTTTGGGGGGTTATGGCTACACCTTC	CASSLGGYGYTF
TRBD2	TRBJ2-1	-	TRBV27	TGTGCCAGCAGTTCCGGCTGGGAGGGCCCCCCTTACAATGAGCAGTTCTTC	CASSSGWEGPPYNEQFF
-	TRBJ1-6	-	TRBV4-2	TGTGCCAGCAGCCAAGAGGGGGCAGCCAATTCACCCCTCCACTTT	CASSQEGAANSPLHF
TRBD1	TRBJ2-1	-	TRBV5-1	TGCGCCAGCAGCTTGATAACAGGGGGCCACAATGAGCAGTTCTTC	CASSLITGGHNEQFF
-	TRBJ1-6	-	TRBV5-6	TGTGCCAGCAGCTTGGGGCAGCCTTGGGCCAATTCACCCCTCCACTTT	CASSLGQPWANSPLHF
TRBD1	TRBJ2-7	-	TRBV6-5	TGTGCCAGCAGTTACTCAGGGGGCGTTTACGAGCAGTACTTC	CASSYSGGVYEQYF
-	TRBJ2-3	-	TRBV5-4	TGTGCCAGCAGCTTGGAAGCAGGGGCAGATACGCAGTATTTT	CASSLEAGADTQYF
TRBD1	TRBJ1-1	many	TRBV6-5	TGTGCCAGCAGTTACGGGGACAGGGCGGACACTGAAGCTTTCTTT	CASSYGDRADTEAFF
-	TRBJ1-2	-	TRBV5-8	TGTGCCAGCAGCTTAAGGACAGTCATCTATGGCTACACCTTC	CASSLRTVIYGYTF
TRBD2	TRBJ2-2	-	TRBV2	TGTGCCAGCAGTGAGGGACTAGCGGGATTCACCGGGGAGCTGTTTTTT	CASSEGLAGFTGELFF
-	TRBJ1-1	few	TRBV28	TGTGCCAGCAGGGCAGGCTACGGGAGCACTGAAGCTTTCTTT	CASRAGYGSTEAFF
TRBD1	TRBJ1-6	-	TRBV10-3	TGTGCCATCAGTGAGTCGAGCGGAGAGGGGGCTCATTCACCCCTCCACTTT	CAISESSGEGAHSPLHF
TRBD2	TRBJ2-3	few	TRBV2	TGTGCCAGCAGCTACGGGGGGGTACCGGGCAGCACAGATACGCAGTATTTT	CASSYGGVPGSTDTQYF
TRBD2	TRBJ2-1	-	TRBV4-1	TGCGCCAGCAGCCAGTTGGGACTAGCGTTTACACGCTCCTACAATGAGCAGTTCTTC	CASSQLGLAFTRSYNEQFF
-	TRBJ2-5	few	TRBV11-2	TGTGCCAGCAGCTTGCTAGGAGCACCGGCGGCCCAGTACTTC	CASSLLGAPAAQYF
TRBD1	TRBJ1-3	-	TRBV28	TGTGCCAGCCTCCGGTGGACAGGGGGAAACACCATATATTTT	CASLRWTGGNTIYF
-	TRBJ1-1	-	TRBV14	TGTGCCAGCAGTCCTGGGCCAGGCTGGTACACTGAAGCTTTCTTT	CASSPGPGWYTEAFF
TRBD1	TRBJ1-5	few	TRBV6-5	TGTGCCAGCAGACGGGACAGGGGGCTGGGTCAGCCCCAGCATTTT	CASRRDRGLGQPQHF
-	TRBJ1-1	-	TRBV5-4	TGTGCCAGCAGCTTGGTCGCCAGGGCCACTGAAGCTTTCTTT	CASSLVARATEAFF
TRBD1	TRBJ2-5	-	TRBV5-4	TGTGCCAGCAGCTTGGCCGGACAGGGGGAAGAGACCCAGTACTTC	CASSLAGQGEETQYF
-	TRBJ2-1	-	TRBV11-2	TGTGCCAGCAGCTTAAATGACTGGACCTACAATGAGCAGTTCTTC	CASSLNDWTYNEQFF
TRBD1	TRBJ1-2	-	TRBV5-4	TGTGCCAGCAGCTCCCTAAGGACAGGGGAGGACTATGGCTACACCTTC	CASSSLRTGEDYGYTF
-	TRBJ2-1	-	TRBV29-1	TGCAGCGCCCGCCAACAGACCGGCTACAATGAGCAGTTCTTC	CSARQQTGYNEQFF
-	TRBJ1-1	-	TRBV28	TGTGCCAGCAGTTGGGGCAGGACGGCGGCTTTCTTT	CASSWGRTAAFF
-	TRBJ2-4	-	TRBV18	TGTGCCAGCTCACCACCGCGGGGAGTAGCCAAAAACATTCAGTACTTC	CASSPPRGVAKNIQYF
TRBD1	TRBJ1-1	-	TRBV2	TGTGCCAGCAGTAACGGACAGGCCCGTAACACTGAAGCTTTCTTT	CASSNGQARNTEAFF
TRBD1	TRBJ1-6	-	TRBV11-2	TGTGCCAGCAGCTTAAGACAGGGCGATTCACCCCTCCACTTT	CASSLRQGDSPLHF
-	TRBJ1-5	-	TRBV6-6	TGTGCCAGCAGCACCCAGGGAGGTCAGCCCCAGCATTTT	CASSTQGGQPQHF
TRBD1	TRBJ2-5	few	TRBV28	TGTGCCAGCAGTTTAGGACAGGGGGTCGTTGGGACCCAGTACTTC	CASSLGQGVVGTQYF
-	TRBJ2-1	-	TRBV6-1	TGTGCCAGCAGTGAAGCGCAGGCGGGGCACAATGAGCAGTTCTTC	CASSEAQAGHNEQFF
-	TRBJ1-3	-	TRBV30	TGTGCCTGGATAAACAGCTACTCTGGAAACACCATATATTTT	CAWINSYSGNTIYF
TRBD1	TRBJ1-1	few	TRBV16	TGTGCCAGCAGCCCTAGAGGACAGGGGGCGCGGACTGAAGCTTTCTTT	CASSPRGQGARTEAFF
TRBD1	TRBJ1-5	-	TRBV7-2	TGTGCCAGCAGCGTCTCGGGGTGGACAGGGATGGAGAATCAGCCCCAGCATTTT	CASSVSGWTGMENQPQHF
TRBD1	TRBJ1-5	-	TRBV2	TGTGCCAGCCGGGACAGCGAGAATCAGCCCCAGCATTTT	CASRDSENQPQHF
TRBD1	TRBJ1-2	-	TRBV10-3	TGTGCCACCGGGACAGGCCAGCTGATAACTATTCCTCTCACCTTC	CATGTGQLITIPLTF
-	TRBJ1-1	once	TRBV7-9	TGTGCCAGCAGCTTAGAAGGGGGGGGCACTGAAGCTTTCTTT	CASSLEGGGTEAFF
-	TRBJ2-7	-	TRBV18	TGTGCCAGCTCACGTCAGGGAAGGGATGAGCAGTACTTC	CASSRQGRDEQYF
-	TRBJ1-1	-	TRBV28	TGTGCCAGCAGTTTACGTCAGGGTTTCACTGAAGCTTTCTTT	CASSLRQGFTEAFF
-	TRBJ2-7	-	TRBV28	TGTGCCAGCAGCCCAGACAGATTATTCCAGTACTTC	CASSPDRLFQYF
TRBD1	TRBJ2-1	-	TRBV18	TGTGCCAGCTCACTGGACAGGGTCCCCTACAATGAGCAGTTCTTC	CASSLDRVPYNEQFF
TRBD1	TRBJ2-3	-	TRBV18	TGTGCCAGCTCACCAAGGGACAGGGCAAATACGCAGTATTTT	CASSPRDRANTQYF
TRBD2	TRBJ2-3	few	TRBV7-3	TGTGCCAGCAGCCCCTCTAGCGGGAATACAGATACGCAGTATTTT	CASSPSSGNTDTQYF
TRBD1	TRBJ1-1	-	TRBV28	TGTGCCAGTGAAAGACAGGGCCTCAACGTGGAAGCTTTCTTT	CASERQGLNVEAFF